This T cell receptor (beta chain) stems from a study of OX40 agonist ivuxolimab in advanced cancers. Whole-study findings and limits: Expanded clones were, on average, more numerous in CD8+ T cells than in CD4+. Certain nonresponding patients likewise had low normalized T-cell clonal expansion.

Trimming pared 3 bases from V and 1 base from J, leaving 9 bases between. Germline CDR1 reads MNHEY; CDR2 reads SMNVEV (reference sequence). There are 14 residues in the CDR3. Profiling relied on immunoSEQ multiplex PCR, and the TCRdb table lists in-frame clones only, not all of them. The data hold 45,000 to 55,000 clones, with approximately 85% observed a single time. About this clone: The antigen remains unidentified.

The chain links TRBV27 to TRBJ1-1; weak D call: TRBD1 (5 bases). The sample was CD4+ or CD8+ T cells sorted from blood, taken in a trial of the OX40 agonist ivuxolimab. The TCR was taken from an adult with an advanced solid tumor such as melanoma, head and neck, liver or kidney cancer. This chain's CDR3 is CASSFRGENTEAFF. CDR3 in DNA: TGTGCCAGCAGTTTTAGGGGTGAGAACACTGAAGCTTTCTTT.